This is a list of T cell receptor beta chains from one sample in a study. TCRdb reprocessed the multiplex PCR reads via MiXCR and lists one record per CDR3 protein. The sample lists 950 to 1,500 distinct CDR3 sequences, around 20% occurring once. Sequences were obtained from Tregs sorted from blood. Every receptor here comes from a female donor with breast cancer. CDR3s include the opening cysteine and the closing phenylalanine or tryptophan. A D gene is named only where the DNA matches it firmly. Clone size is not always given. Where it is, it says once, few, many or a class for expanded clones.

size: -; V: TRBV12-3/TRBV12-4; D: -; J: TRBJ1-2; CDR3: CASSLSVRGDGYTF; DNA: TGTGCCAGCAGTTTAAGTGTCAGGGGCGATGGCTACACCTTC
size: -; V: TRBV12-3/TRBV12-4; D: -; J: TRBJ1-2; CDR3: CASSLGGGGYTF; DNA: TGTGCCAGCAGTTTAGGAGGAGGCGGCTACACCTTC
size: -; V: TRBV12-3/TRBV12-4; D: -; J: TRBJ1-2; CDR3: CASSLETLYGYTF; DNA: TGTGCCAGCAGTTTAGAGACACTCTATGGCTACACCTTC
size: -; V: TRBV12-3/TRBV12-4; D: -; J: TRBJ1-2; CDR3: CASSLGPTPGYTF; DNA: TGTGCCAGCAGTCTCGGGCCGACTCCTGGCTACACCTTC
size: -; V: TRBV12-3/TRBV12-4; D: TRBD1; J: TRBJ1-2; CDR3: CASSTTGTDYGYTF; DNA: TGTGCCAGCAGTACAACCGGGACAGACTATGGCTACACCTTC
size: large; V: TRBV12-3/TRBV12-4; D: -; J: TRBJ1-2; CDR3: CASSLADYGYTF; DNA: TGTGCCAGCAGTTTAGCCGACTATGGCTACACCTTC
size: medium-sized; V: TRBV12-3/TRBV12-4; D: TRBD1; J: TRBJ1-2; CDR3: CASSVDRDRGFHGYTF; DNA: TGTGCCAGCAGTGTCGACCGGGACAGGGGATTCCATGGCTACACCTTC
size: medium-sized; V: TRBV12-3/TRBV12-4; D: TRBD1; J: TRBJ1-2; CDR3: CASAGQAPTYGYTF; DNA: TGTGCCAGCGCTGGACAGGCCCCTACCTATGGCTACACCTTC
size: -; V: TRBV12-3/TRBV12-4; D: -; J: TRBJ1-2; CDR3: CASSLRIYGYTF; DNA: TGTGCCAGCAGTCTTCGGATCTATGGCTACACCTTC
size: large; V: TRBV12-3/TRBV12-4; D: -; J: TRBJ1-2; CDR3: CASSYDRLGNYGYTF; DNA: TGTGCCAGCAGCTACGACAGGCTGGGGAACTATGGCTACACCTTC
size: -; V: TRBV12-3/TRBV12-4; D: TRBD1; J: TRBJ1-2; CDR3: CASSLGQGLGYTF; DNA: TGTGCCAGCAGTTTAGGACAGGGACTCGGCTACACCTTC
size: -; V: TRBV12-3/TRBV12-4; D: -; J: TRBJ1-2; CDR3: CASSLAGSNYGYTF; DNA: TGTGCCAGCAGTTTAGCCGGGTCTAACTATGGCTACACCTTC
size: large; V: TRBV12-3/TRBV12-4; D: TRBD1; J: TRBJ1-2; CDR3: CASSRDRAGGYTF; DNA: TGTGCCAGCAGTCGGGACAGGGCGGGAGGCTACACCTTC
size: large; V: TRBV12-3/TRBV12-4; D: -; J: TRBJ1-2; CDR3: CASSPTYYGYTF; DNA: TGTGCCAGCAGTCCTACATACTATGGCTACACCTTC
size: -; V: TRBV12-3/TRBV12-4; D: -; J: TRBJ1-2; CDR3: CASSPASGYGYTF; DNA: TGTGCCAGCAGCCCGGCTTCCGGCTATGGCTACACCTTC
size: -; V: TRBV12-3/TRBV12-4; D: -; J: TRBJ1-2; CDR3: CASTFRGVDGYTF; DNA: TGTGCCAGCACCTTTCGGGGAGTAGATGGCTACACCTTC
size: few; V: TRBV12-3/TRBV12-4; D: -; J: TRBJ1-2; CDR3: CASTWGLRANYGYTF; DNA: TGTGCCAGCACCTGGGGCCTCCGAGCTAACTATGGCTACACCTTC
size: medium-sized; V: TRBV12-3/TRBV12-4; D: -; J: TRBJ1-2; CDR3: CASSQPDDGYTF; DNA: TGTGCCAGCTCTCAACCCGACGATGGCTACACCTTC
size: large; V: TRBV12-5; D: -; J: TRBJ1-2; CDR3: CASGETVNYGYTF; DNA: TGTGCTAGTGGTGAGACAGTTAACTATGGCTACACCTTC
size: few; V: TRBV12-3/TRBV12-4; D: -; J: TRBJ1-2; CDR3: CASTIQQGSGYTF; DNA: TGTGCCAGCACTATTCAACAGGGAAGTGGCTACACCTTC
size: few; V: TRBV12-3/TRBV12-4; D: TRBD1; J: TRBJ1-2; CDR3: CASTATGVGYTF; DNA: TGTGCCAGCACCGCGACAGGGGTGGGCTACACCTTC
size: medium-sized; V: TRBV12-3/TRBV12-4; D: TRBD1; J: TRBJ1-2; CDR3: CASDGQEEGYTF; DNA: TGTGCCAGCGATGGACAGGAGGAAGGCTACACCTTC
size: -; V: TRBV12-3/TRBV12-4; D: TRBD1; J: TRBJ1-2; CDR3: CASSRDRAYYGYTF; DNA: TGTGCCAGCAGTCGGGACAGAGCCTACTATGGCTACACCTTC
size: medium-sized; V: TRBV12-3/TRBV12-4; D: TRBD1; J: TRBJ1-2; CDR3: CASTPTGNYGYTF; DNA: TGTGCCAGCACCCCGACAGGGAACTATGGCTACACCTTC
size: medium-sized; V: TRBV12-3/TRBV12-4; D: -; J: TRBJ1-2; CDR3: CASSFDAGAHGYTF; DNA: TGTGCCAGCAGTTTCGACGCAGGGGCGCACGGCTACACCTTC
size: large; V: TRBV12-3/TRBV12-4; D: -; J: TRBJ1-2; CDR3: CASSLTLRGSGYGYTF; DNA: TGTGCCAGCAGTTTAACCCTCAGGGGAAGTGGTTATGGCTACACCTTC
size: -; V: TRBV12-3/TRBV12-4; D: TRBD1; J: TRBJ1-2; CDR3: CASSGEGQGNPYGYTF; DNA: TGTGCCAGCAGTGGCGAGGGACAGGGTAATCCCTATGGCTACACCTTC
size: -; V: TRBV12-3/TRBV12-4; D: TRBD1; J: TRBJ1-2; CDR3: CASSLSGQGTYGYTF; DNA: TGTGCCAGCAGTTTATCGGGACAGGGAACCTATGGCTACACCTTC
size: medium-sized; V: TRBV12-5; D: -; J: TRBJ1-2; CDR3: CASGKDYGYTF; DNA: TGTGCTAGTGGGAAGGACTATGGCTACACCTTC
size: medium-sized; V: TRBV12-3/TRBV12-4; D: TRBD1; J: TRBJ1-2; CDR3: CASSMGQYYGYTF; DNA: TGTGCCAGCAGCATGGGACAGTACTATGGCTACACCTTC
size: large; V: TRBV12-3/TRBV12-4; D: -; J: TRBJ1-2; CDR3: CASSLSGGGYTF; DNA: TGTGCCAGCAGTTTGTCAGGCGGAGGCTACACCTTC
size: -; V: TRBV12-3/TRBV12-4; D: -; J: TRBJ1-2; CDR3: CASSFLDSGYGYTF; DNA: TGTGCCAGCAGTTTCCTGGACAGCGGCTATGGCTACACCTTC
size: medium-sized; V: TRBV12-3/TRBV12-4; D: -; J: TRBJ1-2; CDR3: CASSPGTGRGYTF; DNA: TGTGCCAGCAGTCCCGGCACAGGCCGAGGCTACACCTTC
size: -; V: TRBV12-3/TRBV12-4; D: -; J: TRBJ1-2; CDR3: CASSPPGPVRGYTF; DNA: TGTGCCAGCAGCCCACCCGGCCCGGTGCGGGGCTACACCTTC
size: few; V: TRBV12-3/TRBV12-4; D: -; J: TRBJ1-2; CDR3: CASSLEVYPNYGYTF; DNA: TGTGCCAGCAGTTTAGAGGTTTATCCTAACTATGGCTACACCTTC
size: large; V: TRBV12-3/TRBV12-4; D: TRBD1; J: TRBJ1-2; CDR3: CALSRDRGFGYTF; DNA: TGTGCCTTAAGCCGGGACAGGGGTTTCGGCTACACCTTC
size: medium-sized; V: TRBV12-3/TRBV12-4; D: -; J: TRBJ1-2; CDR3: CASIRFNYGYTF; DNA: TGTGCCAGCATCAGATTTAACTATGGCTACACCTTC
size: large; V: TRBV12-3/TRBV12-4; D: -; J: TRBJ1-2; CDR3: CASSLALWTRGYTF; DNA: TGTGCCAGCAGTTTAGCGCTGTGGACCCGTGGCTACACCTTC
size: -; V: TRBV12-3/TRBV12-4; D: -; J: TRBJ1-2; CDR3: CASSQYRSYTF; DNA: TGTGCCAGCAGTCAATACCGGAGCTACACCTTC
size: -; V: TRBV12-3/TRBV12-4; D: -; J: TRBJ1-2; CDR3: CASRPTGANYGYTF; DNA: TGTGCCAGCAGACCGACAGGAGCTAACTATGGCTACACCTTC
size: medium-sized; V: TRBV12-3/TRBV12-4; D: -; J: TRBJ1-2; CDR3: CASSRREYGYTF; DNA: TGTGCCAGCTCCCGGAGGGAATATGGCTACACCTTC
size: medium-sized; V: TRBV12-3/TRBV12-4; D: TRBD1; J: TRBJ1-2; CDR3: CASSSSGTGNGYTF; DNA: TGTGCCAGCAGTTCCTCCGGGACAGGGAATGGCTACACCTTC
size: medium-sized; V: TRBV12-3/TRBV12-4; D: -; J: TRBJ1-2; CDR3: CASSFALTHYTF; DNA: TGTGCCAGCAGTTTTGCACTGACTCACTACACCTTC
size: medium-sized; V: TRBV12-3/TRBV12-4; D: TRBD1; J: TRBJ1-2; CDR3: CASSWIPGQGLYGYTF; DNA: TGTGCCAGCAGTTGGATACCGGGACAGGGGCTCTATGGCTACACCTTC
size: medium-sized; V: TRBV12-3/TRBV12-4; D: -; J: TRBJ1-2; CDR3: CASSLGTPVFYGYTF; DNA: TGTGCCAGCAGTTTAGGGACGCCGGTATTCTATGGCTACACCTTC
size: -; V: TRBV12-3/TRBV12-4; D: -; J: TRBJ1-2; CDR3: CASRVRYGYTF; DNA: TGTGCCAGCAGGGTTCGGTATGGCTACACCTTC
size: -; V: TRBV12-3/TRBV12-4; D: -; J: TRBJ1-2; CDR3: CASDEYYGYTF; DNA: TGTGCCAGTGACGAGTACTATGGCTACACCTTC
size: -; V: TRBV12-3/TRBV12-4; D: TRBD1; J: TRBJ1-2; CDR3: CASSGTDRYGYTF; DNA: TGTGCCAGCAGTGGGACAGATCGCTATGGCTACACCTTC
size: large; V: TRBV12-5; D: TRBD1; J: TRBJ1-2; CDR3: CASGSRDSVFSRSNYGYTF; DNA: TGTGCTAGTGGTAGTCGGGACAGCGTCTTTAGCCGTTCTAACTATGGCTACACCTTC
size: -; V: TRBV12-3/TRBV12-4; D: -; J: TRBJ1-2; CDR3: CASSFRANYGYTF; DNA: TGTGCCAGTTCCTTCAGGGCTAACTATGGCTACACCTTC
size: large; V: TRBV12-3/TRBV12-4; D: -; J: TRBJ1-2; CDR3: CASATRIEVNYGYTF; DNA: TGTGCCTCCGCAACCCGGATTGAGGTCAACTATGGCTACACCTTC
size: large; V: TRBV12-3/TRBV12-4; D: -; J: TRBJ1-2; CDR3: CASSFDSNGYTF; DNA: TGTGCCAGCAGTTTTGACTCTAATGGCTACACCTTC
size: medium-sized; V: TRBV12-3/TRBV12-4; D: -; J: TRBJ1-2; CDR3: CASSARPGRHPGGGYTF; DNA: TGTGCCAGCAGTGCCCGCCCGGGACGCCACCCGGGCGGTGGCTACACCTTC